This is a list of T cell receptor beta chains from one sample in a study of spatial heterogeneity in lung cancer. One entry per CDR3 protein results from TCRdb running MiXCR on the 5' RACE reads. This sample yields about 85,000 distinct CDR3 sequences, of which approximately 18% are seen a single time; roughly 6.2% belongs to the top ten. Here the sequenced sample was PBMCs, taken at surgery. These TCRs come from a male donor with early-stage non-small cell lung cancer. Both conserved end residues are part of each CDR3. The D gene is left open where the match is weak. Rows may omit the clone size; those that give it use once, few, many or a size class.

V gene	J gene	D gene	clone size	CDR3 DNA	CDR3 protein
TRBV19	TRBJ1-4	.	few	TGTGCCAGTAGTATAGACGGCAGGGTGATTGGCGAAAAACTGTTTTTT	CASSIDGRVIGEKLFF
TRBV7-9	TRBJ2-3	.	few	TGTGCCAGCAGCTGGGGGGCTCCGGGACAGAGCACAGATACGCAGTATTTT	CASSWGAPGQSTDTQYF
TRBV6-1	TRBJ1-5	.	.	TGTGCCAGCAGTGAATTCAGGGGCAATCAGCCCCAGCATTTT	CASSEFRGNQPQHF
TRBV5-1	TRBJ1-4	.	.	TGCGCCAGCAGCTTGCTTACAGGGTCAACTAATGAAAAACTGTTTTTT	CASSLLTGSTNEKLFF
TRBV4-3	TRBJ1-2	.	many	TGCGCCAGCAGCCCCCATCCCCGGACGGGCGGCTACACCTTC	CASSPHPRTGGYTF
TRBV9	TRBJ1-5	.	many	TGTGCCAGCAGCGTAGAACTGGATCAGCCCCAGCATTTT	CASSVELDQPQHF
TRBV5-5	TRBJ2-3	.	few	TGTGCCAGCAGCTTGGCCGCAGGGGCCACAGATACGCAGTATTTT	CASSLAAGATDTQYF
TRBV9	TRBJ1-3	.	many	TGTGCCAGCAGCGTAGACACCGCTGGAAACACCATATATTTT	CASSVDTAGNTIYF
TRBV4-3	TRBJ2-3	.	few	TGCGCCAGCAGCCAAGATGGCGGGGGCCTGGGATACACAGATACGCAGTATTTT	CASSQDGGGLGYTDTQYF
TRBV9	TRBJ2-3	.	.	TGTGCCAGCAGCGTAGATTACAACACAGATACGCAGTATTTT	CASSVDYNTDTQYF
TRBV24-1	TRBJ1-4	TRBD1	.	TGTGCCACCAGTAGACAGGGCGACGATGAAAAACTGTTTTTT	CATSRQGDDEKLFF
TRBV14	TRBJ2-5	.	.	TGTGCCAGCAGCCGGCGGGACTACCAAGAGACCCAGTACTTC	CASSRRDYQETQYF
TRBV3-1	TRBJ2-2	TRBD2	.	TGTGCCAGCAGCGGCGGACTAGCGGGAGGCGGGGAGCTGTTTTTT	CASSGGLAGGGELFF
TRBV20-1	TRBJ2-3	TRBD2	.	TGCAGTGCTAGGCTAGCGGGAGATCGCACAGATACGCAGTATTTT	CSARLAGDRTDTQYF
TRBV5-1	TRBJ2-7	.	.	TGCGCCAGCAGCTCTACTAGGGAAGGTTACGAGCAGTACTTC	CASSSTREGYEQYF
TRBV2	TRBJ2-6	.	few	TGTGCCAGCAGAACCGGGGCCAACGTCCTGACTTTC	CASRTGANVLTF
TRBV20-1	TRBJ2-1	TRBD2	.	TGCAGTGCTATTCTTACTAGCGGGGGGGCCCAGAGTGAGCAGTTCTTC	CSAILTSGGAQSEQFF
TRBV10-3	TRBJ2-7	.	.	TGTGCCATCGGGAGACAGACCTACGAGCAGTACTTC	CAIGRQTYEQYF